This TCR beta chain is from a study of T cells after yellow fever vaccination. Whole-study context: Researchers used SMART-Seq v4 Ultra Low Input to prepare fractions that had low cell numbers. Study findings and constraints: CD4 and CD8 compartments shared a small share of clonotypes. Repertoires sorted by FACS could include abundant clonotypes that are contaminants from the bulk population.

The junction had 6 bases not matched to a gene; V was cut back by 1 base and J by 4 bases. The CDR3 is made up of 15 amino acids. The V gene's germline CDR1 is SGHRS and CDR2 YFSETQ. 5'RACE template switching generated TCR cDNA, adding a universal primer site and UMIs. TCRdb reprocessed the 5' RACE reads via MiXCR and lists one record per CDR3 protein. The data contain about 580,000 distinct CDR3 sequences, around 17% of them singletons. This clonotype has only a few counts. Antigen: not known. The rearrangement uses TRBV5-1 and TRBJ1-1, with 8 bases lining up with TRBD1. The clonotype comes from a man aged 18 to 30 who received the YFV17D yellow fever vaccine. Sequences were derived from PBMCs, sampled less than 6 days after the first yellow fever vaccination. The DNA of the CDR3 is TGCGCCAGCAGCTTGACCGGGACAGGAGGCACTGAAGCTTTCTTT. It translates to CASSLTGTGGTEAFF.